This T cell receptor beta chain was found in a study of T cell repertoires in cytomegalovirus infection. Study at large: Both a matching HLA type and CMV infection were indicated by public TCR beta signatures. Study results and limitations: The ex vivo response was dominated by HLA-C-restricted CMV-specific TCR beta clonotypes. Summed frequency of shared TCR beta families picked out CMV carriers who also had the relevant HLA.

This clonotype was detected many times. Its specificity is unknown. MiXCR was run by TCRdb on the reads, yielding one entry per CDR3 protein. Found here are fewer than 250,000 distinct CDR3 sequences, about 12% of them singletons; the top ten hold 1.5% to 2%. From germline, CDR1 is SGHTA and CDR2 FQGNSA. The V end lost 6 bases, the J end lost 0 bases, and 10 bases lay between the germline ends. CDR3 length equals 14 residues. The receptor was isolated from a human donor in good health (CMV status not recorded). Some clones in this sample may be carry-over from other donors' samples. The sample taken for sequencing was PBMCs. The rearrangement links TRBV7-2 to TRBJ2-3, with D possibly matching TRBD2 (5 bases). For the CDR3, the DNA is TGTGCCAGCAGTGGCGGGTGGAGCACAGATACGCAGTATTTT. This translates into CASSGGWSTDTQYF. The variable domain in full, with the rest retrieved from reference TRBV7-2 and TRBJ2-3, is GAGVSQSPSNKVTEKGKDVELRCDPISGHTALYWYRQSLGQGLEFLIYFQGNSAPDKSGLPSDRFSAERTGGSVSTLTIQRTQQEDSAVYLCASSGGWSTDTQYFGPGTRLTVL.